This TCR beta chain was sequenced for a study of T cells in Graves' hyperthyroidism and ophthalmopathy. For the study at large: At initial diagnosis, before any treatment had begun, peripheral blood was obtained.

This CDR3 is built from 17 residues. With V trimmed by 6 bases and J by 0 bases, 6 bases remained unmatched. The germline V gene encodes CDR1 MDHEN and CDR2 SYDVKM. Authors of the study amplified TCR beta CDR3 regions from RNA transcripts. The TCR CDR3 first-round RT-PCR relied on the HTBI primer set. A single record per CDR3 protein comes from TCRdb applying MiXCR to the multiplex PCR reads. The sample includes nearly 750,000 distinct CDR3 sequences, 35% of them seen just once. Diagnosis relied on clinical symptoms, serum thyroxine and TRAb, thyroid ultrasound and orbital computed tomography. This clonotype appeared a few times.

Input material: blood. The chain recombines TRBV28 with TRBJ2-6; 9 nucleotides align to TRBD2. This receptor was taken from a middle-aged woman with Graves' hyperthyroidism. CDR3 sequence reads: CASSRTSANSGANVLTF. The CDR3 DNA reads as TGTGCCAGCAGCCGGACTAGCGCGAACTCTGGGGCCAACGTCCTGACTTTC. Looking up the rest from reference TRBV28 and TRBJ2-6 gives the full variable domain: DVKVTQSSRYLVKRTGEKVFLECVQDMDHENMFWYRQDPGLGLRLIYFSYDVKMKEKGDIPEGYSVSREKKERFSLILESASTNQTSMYLCASSRTSANSGANVLTFGAGSRLTVL.